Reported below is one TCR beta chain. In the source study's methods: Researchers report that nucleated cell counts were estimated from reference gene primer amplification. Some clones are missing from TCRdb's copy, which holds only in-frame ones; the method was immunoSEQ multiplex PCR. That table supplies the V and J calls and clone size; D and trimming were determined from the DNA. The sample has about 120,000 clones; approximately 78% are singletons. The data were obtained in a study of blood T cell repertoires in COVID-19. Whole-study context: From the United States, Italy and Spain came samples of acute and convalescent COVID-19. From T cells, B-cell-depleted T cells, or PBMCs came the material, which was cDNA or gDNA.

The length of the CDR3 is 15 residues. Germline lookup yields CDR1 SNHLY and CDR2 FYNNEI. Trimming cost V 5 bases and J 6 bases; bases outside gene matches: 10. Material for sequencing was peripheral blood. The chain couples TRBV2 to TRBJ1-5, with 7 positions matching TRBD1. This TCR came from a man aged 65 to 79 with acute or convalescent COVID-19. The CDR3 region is CASSIDRAGFQPQHF. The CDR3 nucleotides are TGTGCCAGCAGTATCGACAGGGCCGGGTTTCAGCCCCAGCATTTT.